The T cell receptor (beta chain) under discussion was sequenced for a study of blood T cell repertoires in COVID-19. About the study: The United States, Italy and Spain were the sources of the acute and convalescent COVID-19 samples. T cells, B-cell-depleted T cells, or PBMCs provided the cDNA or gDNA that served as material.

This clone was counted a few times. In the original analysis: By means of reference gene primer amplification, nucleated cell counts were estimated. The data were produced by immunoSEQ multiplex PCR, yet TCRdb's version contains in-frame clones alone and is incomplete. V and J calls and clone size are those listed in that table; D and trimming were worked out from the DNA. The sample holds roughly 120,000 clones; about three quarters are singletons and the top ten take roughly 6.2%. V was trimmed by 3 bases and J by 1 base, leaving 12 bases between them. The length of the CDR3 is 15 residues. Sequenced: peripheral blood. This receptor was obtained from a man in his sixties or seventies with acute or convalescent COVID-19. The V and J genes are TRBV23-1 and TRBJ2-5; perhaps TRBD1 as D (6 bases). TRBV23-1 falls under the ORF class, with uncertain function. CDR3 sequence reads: CASSHSRQAQETQYF. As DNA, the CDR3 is TGCGCCAGCAGTCACTCTAGACAGGCCCAAGAGACCCAGTACTTC.